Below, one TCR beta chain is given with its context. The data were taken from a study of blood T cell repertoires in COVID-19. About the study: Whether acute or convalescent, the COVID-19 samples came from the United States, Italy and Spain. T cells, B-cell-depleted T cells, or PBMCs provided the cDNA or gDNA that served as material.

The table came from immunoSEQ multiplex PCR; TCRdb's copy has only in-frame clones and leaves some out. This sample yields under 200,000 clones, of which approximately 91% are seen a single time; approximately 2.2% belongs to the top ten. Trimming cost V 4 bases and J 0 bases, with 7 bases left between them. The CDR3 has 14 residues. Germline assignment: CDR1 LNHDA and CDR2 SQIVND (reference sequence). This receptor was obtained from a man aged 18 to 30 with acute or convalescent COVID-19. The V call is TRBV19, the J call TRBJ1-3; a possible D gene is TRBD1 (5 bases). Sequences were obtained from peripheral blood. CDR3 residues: CASSRGDSGNTIYF. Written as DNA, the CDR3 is TGTGCCAGTAGTAGGGGGGACTCTGGAAACACCATATATTTT. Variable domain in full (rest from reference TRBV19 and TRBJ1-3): DGGITQSPKYLFRKEGQNVTLSCEQNLNHDAMYWYRQDPGQGLRLIYYSQIVNDFQKGDIAEGYSVSREKKESFPLTVTSAQKNPTAFYLCASSRGDSGNTIYFGEGSWLTVV.